These 23 T cell receptor beta chains came from one sample sequenced in a study of shared clonotypes between healthy human individuals. Some clones are missing from TCRdb's copy, which holds only in-frame ones; the method was immunoSEQ multiplex PCR. The table records about 2.1 million clones, about 92% of them present only once. CD45RO-negative CD8 cells positively selected for CCR7 made up the naive population, which excluded terminally differentiated effector memory CD45RA+ cells. Sequencing was performed on naive CD8+ T cells from PBMCs. The receptors originated from a man aged 18 to 30 in good health. Some clones in this sample may be carry-over from other donors' samples.

The V call is TRBV9, the J call TRBJ2-5; 9 bases map to TRBD2. The germline V gene has CDR1 SGDLS and CDR2 YYNGEE. V lost 4 bases and J lost 5; bases outside the gene matches: 6. The CDR3 loop spans 14 amino acids. CDR3 in amino acids: CASSPWTSAETQYF. CDR3 nucleotide sequence: TGTGCCAGCAGCCCTTGGACTAGCGCGGAGACCCAGTACTTC. Variable domain in full (rest from reference TRBV9 and TRBJ2-5): DSGVTQTPKHLITATGQRVTLRCSPRSGDLSVYWYQQSLDQGLQFLIQYYNGEERAKGNILERFSAQQFPDLHSELNLSSLELGDSALYFCASSPWTSAETQYFGPGTRLLVL.

V is TRBV6-5 and J is TRBJ2-3; D gene ambiguous. From germline, CDR1 is MNHEY and CDR2 SVGAGI. The CDR3 is made up of 13 amino acids. The V gene lost 5 bases and the J gene lost 6 bases, with 12 bases spanning the gap. CDR3 in amino acids: CASSRPSRDTQYF. The CDR3 DNA follows: TGTGCCAGCAGTCGCCCATCCCGGGATACGCAGTATTTT.

A note on this clone: Other nucleotide sequences in the sample specify the same CDR3. CDR3 bases: TGTGCCAGCAGCTTAACTAGCGGGAGCGAGCAGTACTTC. The encoded protein is CASSLTSGSEQYF. The chain is built from TRBV7-3 and TRBJ2-7; 9 bases are shared with TRBD2. The V segment lost 0 bases and the J segment 6 bases; nucleotides outside the gene matches: 0. The CDR3 totals 13 residues. Looked up from germline, CDR1 is SGHTA and CDR2 is FQGTGA.

The genes are TRBV5-1 and TRBJ2-1, with 9 bases that match TRBD2. Germline trimming cut 2 bases from V and 1 base from J; bases unmatched to any gene: 10. The CDR3 loop spans 18 amino acids. The germline CDR1 and CDR2 sequences are SGHRS and YFSETQ. This CDR3 is CASSLSDSGRPSYNEQFF. The CDR3 nucleotides read TGCGCCAGCAGCTTATCTGACAGCGGGAGGCCTTCCTACAATGAGCAGTTCTTC.

This clone came up once. The rearrangement joins TRBV5-6 to TRBJ1-3, with 7 nucleotides matching TRBD1. There are 11 residues in the CDR3. Germline CDR1 reads SGHDT; CDR2 reads YYEEEE. V lost 5 bases to trimming and J lost 10 bases; unmatched junction nucleotides: 3. The CDR3 DNA sequence: TGTGCCAGCAGTTCGACAGGGACCATATATTTT. Protein: CASSSTGTIYF.

The genes are TRBV27 and TRBJ2-7, with a possible D match to TRBD2 (7 bases). The CDR3 is made up of 15 amino acids. CDR1 MNHEY and CDR2 SMNVEV come from the germline V gene (reference sequence). V was cut by 3 bases and J by 3 bases, with 15 bases left in between. This chain's CDR3 is CASSLGGGLGYEQYF. The CDR3 DNA reads TGTGCCAGCAGTTTGGGAGGGGGTCTCGGCTACGAGCAGTACTTC.

J is TRBJ2-1 and V is TRBV5-4; tentatively, D is TRBD2 (7 bases). V shed 10 bases and J shed 9 bases, with 17 bases lying between them. CDR1 SGHNT and CDR2 YYREEE come from the germline V gene (reference sequence). The CDR3 extends over 12 amino acids. DNA of the CDR3: TGTGCCGCGGGGGCGAGGGACGTTGAGCAGTTCTTC. This encodes CAAGARDVEQFF.

This sequence joins TRBV6-5 and TRBJ2-5; either TRBD1 or TRBD2 may fit D (5 bases each). The V gene lost 6 bases and the J gene lost 4 bases, with 18 bases spanning the gap. Germline V gene data show CDR1 as MNHEY and CDR2 as SVGAGI. The CDR3 covers 15 residues. This CDR3 is CASRAGIPGGETQYF. Here the CDR3 DNA reads TGTGCCAGCAGAGCAGGGATCCCTGGGGGAGAGACCCAGTACTTC.

V and J are TRBV4-2 and TRBJ2-7; 9 bases map to TRBD2. The CDR3 loop spans 14 amino acids. Germline CDR1 is LGHNA and CDR2 is YNFKEQ. V lost 3 bases, J lost 6 bases, and 6 bases stayed unmatched. The CDR3 region is CASSQVAGDAEQYF. The CDR3 nucleotides read TGTGCCAGCAGCCAGGTAGCGGGAGACGCCGAGCAGTACTTC.

V and J are TRBV4-2 and TRBJ1-2; a possible D gene is TRBD1 (5 bases). Per the germline V gene, CDR1 is LGHNA and CDR2 is YNFKEQ. Trimming pared 3 bases from V and 2 bases from J, leaving 19 bases between. CDR3 length: 17 amino acids. The CDR3 DNA reads TGTGCCAGCAGCCAGGAACACAGGTCTTACCCGAACTATGGCTACACCTTC. This codes for CASSQEHRSYPNYGYTF.

The chain carries TRBV7-9 and TRBJ2-5, with 8 nucleotides matching TRBD1. The J call could be wrong; TRBJ2-7 is a better fit for the DNA end. Germline V gives CDR1 SEHNR, CDR2 FQNEAQ (reference sequence). This CDR3 is built from 15 residues. CDR3 sequence reads: CASSLAPTGAHEQYF. In DNA, the CDR3 is TGTGCCAGCAGCTTAGCGCCGACAGGGGCCCACGAGCAGTACTTC.

This chain uses TRBV7-2 with TRBJ1-2; TRBD1 matches 10 bases. Germline CDR1 SGHTA, CDR2 FQGNSA. The CDR3 sequence is 14 residues long. The J segment lost 7 bases and the V segment lost 4 bases, leaving 6 bases of the junction unmatched. CDR3 nucleotides: TGTGCCAGCAGCTGGGACAGGGGATTTAGTGGCTACACCTTC. Protein product: CASSWDRGFSGYTF.

The chain combines TRBV6-1 with TRBJ1-3, with D unclear. V was shortened by 5 bases and J by 2 bases, with 7 bases between the two germline ends. The CDR3 loop spans 13 amino acids. The germline CDR1 and CDR2 sequences are MNHNS and SASEGT. The CDR3 DNA follows: TGTGCCAGCAGTAGACCACCTGGAAACACCATATATTTT. Protein: CASSRPPGNTIYF.

The V call is TRBV27, the J call TRBJ1-1; possibly TRBD1 for D (5 bases). This CDR3 region has 14 residues. Germline V CDR1 and CDR2: MNHEY, SMNVEV (reference sequence). V gave up 3 bases and J gave up 4 bases, with 12 bases separating them. This chain's CDR3 is CASSFTFGATEAFF. Written as DNA, the CDR3 is TGTGCCAGCAGTTTTACGTTCGGGGCCACTGAAGCTTTCTTT.

The CDR3 loop is CASVGYVGVGPNYGYTF. CDR3 nucleotide sequence: TGTGCCAGCGTCGGGTATGTCGGGGTCGGTCCTAACTATGGCTACACCTTC. The gene calls are TRBV19 and TRBJ1-2; D is unresolved. V was shortened by 9 bases and J by 0 bases, with 23 bases between the two germline ends. This CDR3 has 17 amino acids. CDR1 is LNHDA, CDR2 SQIVND, per germline (reference sequence).

This rearrangement joins TRBV4-1 to TRBJ1-5, with 7 bases identical to TRBD1. The V and J ends lost 3 bases and 6 bases, in that order; junction bases with no gene match: 5. This CDR3 comprises 14 residues. From germline, CDR1 is MGHRA and CDR2 YSYEKL. The CDR3 nucleotides are TGCGCCAGCAGCCAGACAGGGTGGGGTCAGCCCCAGCATTTT. This translates into CASSQTGWGQPQHF.

This chain links TRBV7-9 with TRBJ1-1; TRBD1 matches at 9 bases. Germline trimming cut 5 bases from V and 1 base from J; bases unmatched to any gene: 8. Germline CDR1 is SEHNR and CDR2 is FQNEAQ (reference sequence). This CDR3 spans 16 amino acids. The CDR3 region is CASSPGQGRTNTEAFF. The DNA of the CDR3 is TGTGCCAGCAGCCCAGGACAGGGGAGGACGAACACTGAAGCTTTCTTT.

The gene calls are TRBV7-9 and TRBJ1-2; TRBD1 agrees at 7 bases. V lost 4 bases and J lost 2; bases outside the gene matches: 4. The germline gives CDR1 SEHNR, CDR2 FQNEAQ (reference sequence). The CDR3 is made up of 14 amino acids. CDR3 coding DNA: TGTGCCAGCAGCTACCAGGGACAGAACTATGGCTACACCTTC. Protein product: CASSYQGQNYGYTF.

The V gene is TRBV7-2, the J gene TRBJ2-7; the D gene is possibly TRBD1 (6 bases). The V and J ends lost 3 bases and 2 bases respectively, with 14 bases between them. The CDR3 loop spans 15 amino acids. From germline, CDR1 is SGHTA and CDR2 FQGNSA. The CDR3 spells CASSFTRTATYEQYF. The CDR3 DNA reads TGTGCCAGCAGCTTCACCCGGACAGCAACCTACGAGCAGTACTTC.

About this clone: Additional DNA sequences in this sample encode the identical CDR3. The chain is built from TRBV27 and TRBJ1-5; TRBD1 matches at 7 bases. V lost 5 bases to trimming and J lost 2 bases; unmatched junction nucleotides: 3. The CDR3 loop spans 14 amino acids. In germline, CDR1 is MNHEY, CDR2 SMNVEV (reference sequence). The CDR3 region has the DNA TGTGCCAGCAGTACTACAGGGGGCAATCAGCCCCAGCATTTT. Protein product: CASSTTGGNQPQHF.

V gene TRBV19 combines with J gene TRBJ1-1; D is unresolved. The CDR3 totals 9 residues. V was cut by 7 bases and J by 5 bases, with 2 bases left in between. From germline, CDR1 is LNHDA and CDR2 SQIVND (reference sequence). Here the CDR3 DNA reads TGTGCCAGTACTACTGAAGCTTTCTTT. Protein product: CASTTEAFF.

The chain couples TRBV2 to TRBJ2-1; tentatively, D is TRBD1 or TRBD2 (6 bases each). Germline CDR1 reads SNHLY; CDR2 reads FYNNEI. Trimming took 5 bases from V and 1 from J, leaving 12 bases between them. This CDR3 has 15 residues. This CDR3 reads CASSPRGQSYNEQFF. The CDR3 region has the DNA TGTGCCAGCAGTCCTCGGGGGCAGTCCTACAATGAGCAGTTCTTC.

The rearrangement links TRBV27 to TRBJ2-4, with no clear D. Germline V gene sequence: CDR1 MNHEY, CDR2 SMNVEV (reference sequence). This CDR3 contains 13 residues. Between the trimmed V and J ends, which lost 2 bases and 2 bases, there was a span of 4 bases. CDR3 protein: CASSLVSKNIQYF. CDR3 DNA sequence: TGTGCCAGCAGTTTAGTGTCCAAAAACATTCAGTACTTC.